The sample holds many counts of the clone carrying this TCR beta chain. The length of the CDR3 is 12 residues. Between the trimmed V and J ends, which lost 2 bases and 8 bases, there was a span of 6 bases. The germline V gene encodes CDR1 LGHDT and CDR2 YNNKEL (reference sequence). This record comes from a study of low-dose radiotherapy and immunotherapy resistance in tumors. As to time point: after trial treatment. Treatment noted: LDRT plus nivolumab, ipilimumab, low-dose cyclophosphamide and aspirin (RACIN trial). Ipilimumab, nivolumab, aspirin, low-dose cyclophosphamide and low-dose radiotherapy were administered to donors. The authors amplified TCRs for 15 to 25 PCR cycles with a constant-region primer and a V-primer adapter. A single record per CDR3 protein comes from TCRdb applying MiXCR to the reads. The sample has roughly 48,000 distinct CDR3 sequences, roughly 33% seen once.

The sequence derives from a male donor with rectosigmoid adenocarcinoma. The sequences come from PBMCs, collected after low-dose radiotherapy plus immunotherapy. The J gene is TRBJ1-4, the V gene TRBV3-1; no clear D. This CDR3 reads CASSQLGEKLFF. As DNA, the CDR3 is TGTGCCAGCAGCCAACTAGGGGAAAAACTGTTTTTT.